This TCR beta chain was sequenced in a study of T cell responses to AZD1222 COVID-19 vaccine. Trimming took 5 bases from V and 5 from J, leaving 13 bases between them. The CDR3 is 14 amino acids. CDR1 is SNHLY and CDR2 is FYNNEI in the germline V gene. Clones were read by immunoSEQ multiplex PCR, and TCRdb kept only the in-frame ones, dropping some. The sample records more than 95,000 clones, around 90% being singletons. As regards this clone: Antigen unknown.

Whole-study findings and limits: Most donors were white British, females outnumbered males, and clonal diversity was possibly underestimated. Elevations in Spike-specific TCR breadth and depth followed administration of two AZD1222 doses.

The specimen was peripheral blood, collected on day 0 of AZD1222 vaccination. The TCR sequence derives from an adult in good health. V is TRBV2 and J is TRBJ1-5; a possible D gene is TRBD1 (6 bases). The CDR3 DNA sequence: TGTGCCAGCAGTAAGGACAGCCCTGATCAGCCCCAGCATTTT. Translation: CASSKDSPDQPQHF.